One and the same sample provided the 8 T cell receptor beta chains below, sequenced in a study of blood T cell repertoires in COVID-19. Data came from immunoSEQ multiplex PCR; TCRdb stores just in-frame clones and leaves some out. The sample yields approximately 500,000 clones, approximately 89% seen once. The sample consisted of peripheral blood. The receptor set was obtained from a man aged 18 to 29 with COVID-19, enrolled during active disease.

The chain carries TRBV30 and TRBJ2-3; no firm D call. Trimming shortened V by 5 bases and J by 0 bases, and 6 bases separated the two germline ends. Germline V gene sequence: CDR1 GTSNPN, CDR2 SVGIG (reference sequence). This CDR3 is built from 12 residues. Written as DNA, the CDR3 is TGTGCCTGGGGAGCTAGCACAGATACGCAGTATTTT. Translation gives CAWGASTDTQYF.

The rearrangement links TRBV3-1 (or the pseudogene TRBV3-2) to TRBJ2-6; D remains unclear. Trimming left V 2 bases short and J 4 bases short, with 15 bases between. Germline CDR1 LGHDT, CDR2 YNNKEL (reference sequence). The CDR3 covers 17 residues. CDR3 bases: TGTGCCAGCAGCCAATTTGCGAGTCGGTCCGGGGCCAACGTCCTGACTTTC. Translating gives CASSQFASRSGANVLTF.

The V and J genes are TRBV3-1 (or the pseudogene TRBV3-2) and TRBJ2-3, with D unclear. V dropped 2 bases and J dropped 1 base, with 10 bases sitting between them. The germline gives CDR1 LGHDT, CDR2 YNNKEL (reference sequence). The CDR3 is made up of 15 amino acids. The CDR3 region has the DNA TGTGCCAGCAGCCAAAGTCCAGGCGGCACAGATACGCAGTATTTT. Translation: CASSQSPGGTDTQYF.

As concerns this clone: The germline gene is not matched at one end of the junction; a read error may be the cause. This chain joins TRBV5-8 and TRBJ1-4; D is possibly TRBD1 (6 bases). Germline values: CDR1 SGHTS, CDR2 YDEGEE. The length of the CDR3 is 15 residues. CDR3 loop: CASSLGASTNEKLFF. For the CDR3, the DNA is TGTGCCAGCAGTTTGGGGGCTTCAACTAATGAAAAACTGTTTTTT.

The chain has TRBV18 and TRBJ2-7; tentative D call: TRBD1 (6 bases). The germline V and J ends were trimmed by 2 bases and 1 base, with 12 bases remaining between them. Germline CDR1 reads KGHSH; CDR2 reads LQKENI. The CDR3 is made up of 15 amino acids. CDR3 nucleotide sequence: TGTGCCAGCTCACCATTGGGACAAGCATCCTACGAGCAGTACTTC. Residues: CASSPLGQASYEQYF.

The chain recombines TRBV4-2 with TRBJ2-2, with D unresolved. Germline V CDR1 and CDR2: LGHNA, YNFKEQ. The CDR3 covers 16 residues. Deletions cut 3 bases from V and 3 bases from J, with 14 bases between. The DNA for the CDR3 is TGTGCCAGCAGCCACCTGACCCGAGGAGACACCGGGGAGCTGTTTTTT. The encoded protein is CASSHLTRGDTGELFF.

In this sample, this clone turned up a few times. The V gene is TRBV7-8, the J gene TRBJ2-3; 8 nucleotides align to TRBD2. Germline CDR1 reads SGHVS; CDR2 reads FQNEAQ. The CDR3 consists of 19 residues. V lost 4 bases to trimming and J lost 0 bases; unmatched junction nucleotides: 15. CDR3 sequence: CASSSIGREALTSTDTQYF. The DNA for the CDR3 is TGTGCCAGCAGCTCGATAGGGCGGGAGGCCTTAACTAGCACAGATACGCAGTATTTT.

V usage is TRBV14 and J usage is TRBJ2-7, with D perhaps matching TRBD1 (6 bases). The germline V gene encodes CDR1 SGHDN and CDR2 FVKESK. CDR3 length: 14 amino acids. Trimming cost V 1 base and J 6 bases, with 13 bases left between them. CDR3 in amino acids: CASSQGPGTFEQYF. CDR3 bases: TGTGCCAGCAGCCAAGGACCCGGGACATTCGAGCAGTACTTC.